This T cell receptor (beta chain) was sequenced for a study of shared clonotypes between healthy human individuals. Broader study findings: Rarefaction curves obtained for sorted subsets showed sequencing incomplete despite large depth. The small donor group covered limited genetic and exposure diversity.

The trim removed 6 bases at V and 4 bases at J, leaving 8 bases unmatched. This CDR3 has 14 residues. Germline loops: CDR1 MGHDK, CDR2 SYGVNS. Turning to this clone: Antigen unknown.

The method was immunoSEQ multiplex PCR; TCRdb's version includes in-frame clones alone and lacks a portion of them. This table holds fewer than 400,000 clones, about 74% found once. The rearrangement uses TRBV25-1 and TRBJ1-2, with 7 bases fitting TRBD1. The TCR comes from a young man in good health. The sample taken for sequencing was memory CD4+ T cells sorted from blood. Regarding subset: CD45RA-negative fraction. In DNA form, the CDR3 reads TGTGCCAGCAGCCGAGGGGGCTCATCCTATGGCTACACCTTC. Translating it yields CASSRGGSSYGYTF.